These T cell receptor beta chains were read from a single sample in a study of T cells in Graves' hyperthyroidism and ophthalmopathy. TCRdb reanalysed the multiplex PCR reads using MiXCR and keeps one entry per CDR3 protein. The table includes some 600,000 distinct CDR3 sequences, roughly 13% detected once. Source material: blood. These receptors all come from a woman under 40 with Graves' hyperthyroidism that later progressed to Graves' ophthalmopathy. CDR3s include the opening cysteine and the closing phenylalanine or tryptophan. D genes are given only for firm matches. Clone sizes are given selectively: once, few, many, or a class where the clone is expanded.

v_call: TRBV12-3/TRBV12-4; j_call: TRBJ2-3; clone_size: few; d_call: TRBD2; cdr3_nt: TGTGCCAGCAGTTTATCGGGGGGTGCGAGCACAGATACGCAGTATTTT; cdr3_aa: CASSLSGGASTDTQYF
v_call: TRBV12-3/TRBV12-4; j_call: TRBJ1-1; clone_size: NA; d_call: NA; cdr3_nt: TGTGCCAGCAGCCTAAGGGACTCAGCGGCTTTCTTT; cdr3_aa: CASSLRDSAAFF
v_call: TRBV13; j_call: TRBJ1-2; clone_size: NA; d_call: NA; cdr3_nt: TGTGCCAGCAGCTTAGAGCCGGGGTATGGCTACACCTTC; cdr3_aa: CASSLEPGYGYTF
v_call: TRBV27; j_call: TRBJ2-7; clone_size: few; d_call: TRBD1; cdr3_nt: TGTGCCAGCAGCAACGGACAGGTGATCGAGCAGTACTTC; cdr3_aa: CASSNGQVIEQYF
v_call: TRBV6-6; j_call: TRBJ2-2; clone_size: NA; d_call: NA; cdr3_nt: TGTGCCAGCAGCTTACTCTCGTCGGACACCGGGGAGCTGTTTTTT; cdr3_aa: CASSLLSSDTGELFF
v_call: TRBV20-1; j_call: TRBJ2-7; clone_size: many; d_call: TRBD2; cdr3_nt: TGCAGTGCTAGCCTAGCGGGAGCCTACGAGCAGTACTTC; cdr3_aa: CSASLAGAYEQYF
v_call: TRBV12-3/TRBV12-4; j_call: TRBJ1-1; clone_size: many; d_call: NA; cdr3_nt: TGTGCCAGCAGTTTAAGGGGGGGACCGAACACTGAAGCTTTCTTT; cdr3_aa: CASSLRGGPNTEAFF
v_call: TRBV27; j_call: TRBJ2-7; clone_size: few; d_call: TRBD2; cdr3_nt: TGTGCCAGCTGGTCTAGCGGGGGCTACGAGCAGTACTTC; cdr3_aa: CASWSSGGYEQYF
v_call: TRBV7-6; j_call: TRBJ1-1; clone_size: NA; d_call: NA; cdr3_nt: TGTGCCAGCAGCTTGCCAGGGAAGGGTACTGAAGCTTTCTTT; cdr3_aa: CASSLPGKGTEAFF
v_call: TRBV11-3; j_call: TRBJ2-1; clone_size: NA; d_call: TRBD2; cdr3_nt: TGTGCCAGCAGCTTAAGACGCGGGGGGATCAATGAGCAGTTCTTC; cdr3_aa: CASSLRRGGINEQFF
v_call: TRBV10-3; j_call: TRBJ1-2; clone_size: many; d_call: NA; cdr3_nt: TGTGCCATCAGTGAGTCGGGGGGTAGCGGCTACACCTTC; cdr3_aa: CAISESGGSGYTF
v_call: TRBV9; j_call: TRBJ2-5; clone_size: many; d_call: NA; cdr3_nt: TGTGCCAGCAGCGCTAGCGTCGGGGTCCAAGAGACCCAGTACTTC; cdr3_aa: CASSASVGVQETQYF
v_call: TRBV27; j_call: TRBJ2-7; clone_size: many; d_call: NA; cdr3_nt: TGTGCCACCAAGACAGATTACGAGCAGTACTTC; cdr3_aa: CATKTDYEQYF
v_call: TRBV11-2; j_call: TRBJ2-7; clone_size: many; d_call: NA; cdr3_nt: TGTGCCAGCAGCTCACGGGGAGGAGGGAGAACCTACGAGCAGTACTTC; cdr3_aa: CASSSRGGGRTYEQYF
v_call: TRBV12-3/TRBV12-4; j_call: TRBJ2-1; clone_size: many; d_call: NA; cdr3_nt: TGTGCCAGCAGCCCGAGGCCCTTCAATGAGCAGTTCTTC; cdr3_aa: CASSPRPFNEQFF
v_call: TRBV12-3/TRBV12-4; j_call: TRBJ2-1; clone_size: few; d_call: NA; cdr3_nt: TGTGCCAGCAGTTTGCAGGCAGCGGAATTCTACAATGAGCAGTTCTTC; cdr3_aa: CASSLQAAEFYNEQFF
v_call: TRBV25-1; j_call: TRBJ2-5; clone_size: many; d_call: NA; cdr3_nt: TGTGCCAGCAGTGAAAGAACCCCCCAGTCGGAGACCCAGTACTTC; cdr3_aa: CASSERTPQSETQYF
v_call: TRBV10-2; j_call: TRBJ2-7; clone_size: NA; d_call: NA; cdr3_nt: TGCGCCAGCAGTGAAGGGGGGAGGGGAACCTACGAGCAGTACTTC; cdr3_aa: CASSEGGRGTYEQYF
v_call: TRBV2; j_call: TRBJ2-6; clone_size: NA; d_call: TRBD1; cdr3_nt: TGTGCCAGCAGTCAACGGGGGACAGGGATCTCAGTGACTTCTGGGGCCAACGTCCTGACTTTC; cdr3_aa: CASSQRGTGISVTSGANVLTF
v_call: TRBV6-1; j_call: TRBJ2-3; clone_size: many; d_call: NA; cdr3_nt: TGTGCCAGCAGTTTCCCTAGCGACACAGATACGCAGTATTTT; cdr3_aa: CASSFPSDTDTQYF
v_call: TRBV4-1; j_call: TRBJ2-1; clone_size: few; d_call: NA; cdr3_nt: TGCGCCAGCAGCCAAGTACTACGGAACCCCTACAATGAGCAGTTCTTC; cdr3_aa: CASSQVLRNPYNEQFF
v_call: TRBV27; j_call: TRBJ1-2; clone_size: many; d_call: NA; cdr3_nt: TGTGCCTGCCGATCCGGCTACACCTTC; cdr3_aa: CACRSGYTF
v_call: TRBV4-3; j_call: TRBJ2-7; clone_size: NA; d_call: NA; cdr3_nt: TGCGCCAGCAGCCAAGTAGGCTTGGACGAGCAGTACTTC; cdr3_aa: CASSQVGLDEQYF
v_call: TRBV5-1; j_call: TRBJ1-5; clone_size: few; d_call: NA; cdr3_nt: TGCGCCAGCAGCCCGGGCGGGGGGCTAAGTCAGCCCCAGCATTTT; cdr3_aa: CASSPGGGLSQPQHF
v_call: TRBV10-3; j_call: TRBJ2-7; clone_size: many; d_call: NA; cdr3_nt: TGTGCCATCAGTGCAAGGGGGGAGACCTACGAGCAGTACTTC; cdr3_aa: CAISARGETYEQYF
v_call: TRBV28; j_call: TRBJ1-6; clone_size: NA; d_call: TRBD1; cdr3_nt: TGTGCCAGCAGTCCAGTGACAGGGACCTCTAATTCACCCCTCCACTTT; cdr3_aa: CASSPVTGTSNSPLHF
v_call: TRBV11-2; j_call: TRBJ1-4; clone_size: NA; d_call: NA; cdr3_nt: TGTGCCAGCAGACCGGGGGGGGGTAATGAAAAACTGTTTTTT; cdr3_aa: CASRPGGGNEKLFF
v_call: TRBV7-9; j_call: TRBJ2-7; clone_size: many; d_call: TRBD1; cdr3_nt: TGTGCCAGCAGCACGGGACAGGGTCAGTACGAGCAGTACTTC; cdr3_aa: CASSTGQGQYEQYF
v_call: TRBV28; j_call: TRBJ1-1; clone_size: many; d_call: NA; cdr3_nt: TGTGCCAGCAGGACGAACACTGAAGCTTTCTTT; cdr3_aa: CASRTNTEAFF
v_call: TRBV5-1; j_call: TRBJ1-2; clone_size: many; d_call: NA; cdr3_nt: TGCGCCAGCAGCCCATTGTACACCAACTATGGCTACACCTTC; cdr3_aa: CASSPLYTNYGYTF
v_call: TRBV4-1; j_call: TRBJ1-1; clone_size: many; d_call: NA; cdr3_nt: TGCGCCAGCAGCCTCTGGCGGGGCAACACTGAAGCTTTCTTT; cdr3_aa: CASSLWRGNTEAFF
v_call: TRBV3-1; j_call: TRBJ1-6; clone_size: few; d_call: NA; cdr3_nt: TGTGCCAGCAGCCAAGAGGGGGGGCCACCCCTCCACTTT; cdr3_aa: CASSQEGGPPLHF
v_call: TRBV28; j_call: TRBJ1-5; clone_size: many; d_call: TRBD1; cdr3_nt: TGTGCCAGCGGAGTTTGGGACAGCGATCAGCCCCAGCATTTT; cdr3_aa: CASGVWDSDQPQHF
v_call: TRBV20-1; j_call: TRBJ1-6; clone_size: many; d_call: NA; cdr3_nt: TGCAGTGCTAGAATCGGCGGATTTGAGATCTATAATTCACCCCTCCACTTT; cdr3_aa: CSARIGGFEIYNSPLHF
v_call: TRBV7-3; j_call: TRBJ1-6; clone_size: many; d_call: TRBD1; cdr3_nt: TGTGCCAGCAGCCTAATCCCCGCTGGGCAGGGGGAATCACCCCTCCACTTT; cdr3_aa: CASSLIPAGQGESPLHF
v_call: TRBV20-1; j_call: TRBJ2-7; clone_size: many; d_call: NA; cdr3_nt: TGCAGTGCTAGAGTAGCGTCCGCAGGGCCCAACGAGCAGTACTTC; cdr3_aa: CSARVASAGPNEQYF
v_call: TRBV24-1; j_call: TRBJ2-3; clone_size: many; d_call: NA; cdr3_nt: TGTGCCACCAGTGAACCCGAAGCCTTGGATACGCAGTATTTT; cdr3_aa: CATSEPEALDTQYF
v_call: TRBV12-3/TRBV12-4; j_call: TRBJ2-3; clone_size: NA; d_call: NA; cdr3_nt: TGTGCCAGCAGCCCCGGGACCCAAGTCGGAGATACGCAGTATTTT; cdr3_aa: CASSPGTQVGDTQYF